The 10 T cell receptor beta chains listed next were all sequenced from one sample in a study of cytomegalovirus exposure and HLA in healthy donors. The PCR contained 60 Vbeta and 13 Jbeta primers. The assay was immunoSEQ multiplex PCR, and TCRdb's table has in-frame clones only and misses some. The sample shows some 200,000 clones, 84% of them seen only once. Sequencing input: PBMCs. The receptors were gathered from a woman in her fifties or sixties in good health and CMV-seropositive.

The V call is TRBV6-5, the J call TRBJ2-5; D is perhaps TRBD1 (5 bases). Germline assignment: CDR1 MNHEY and CDR2 SVGAGI. CDR3 length: 12 residues. V lost 11 bases, J lost 1 base, and 11 bases lay in between. CDR3 bases: TGTGCCGCCGGCGACAGCCAAGAGACCCAGTACTTC. It is translated as CAAGDSQETQYF.

This chain connects TRBV28 to TRBJ2-2; 8 nucleotides line up with TRBD2. Germline V gene sequence: CDR1 MDHEN, CDR2 SYDVKM. There are 15 residues in the CDR3. The V segment lost 4 bases and the J segment 6 bases; nucleotides outside the gene matches: 7. The CDR3 loop is CASSSPSGGPGELFF. The CDR3 nucleotides read TGTGCCAGCAGTTCGCCCAGCGGGGGCCCCGGGGAGCTGTTTTTT.

The rearrangement joins TRBV18 to TRBJ2-5, with 7 bases that match TRBD1. Germline V lookup: CDR1 KGHSH, CDR2 LQKENI. This CDR3 comprises 15 residues. Unmatched junction bases numbered 4, after V lost 2 bases and J lost 1 base. In DNA, the CDR3 is TGTGCCAGCTCACCATCTACAGGGGTCCAAGAGACCCAGTACTTC. It specifies CASSPSTGVQETQYF.

This clone was found once. The CDR3 DNA is TGTGCCAGCAGGAAGATCGGGTCCTACGAGCAGTACTTC. It codes for CASRKIGSYEQYF. The chain couples TRBV5-6 to TRBJ2-7; D is undetermined. The CDR3 extends over 13 amino acids. Trimming left V 5 bases short and J 1 base short, with 10 bases between. Germline loops: CDR1 SGHDT, CDR2 YYEEEE.

This rearrangement joins TRBV19 to TRBJ2-7; 7 positions agree with TRBD1. This CDR3 is 13 amino acids long. The ends lost 6 bases at V and 5 bases at J; junction bases unmatched: 7. CDR1 is LNHDA, CDR2 SQIVND, per germline (reference sequence). The CDR3 DNA follows: TGTGCCAGTAGACCTGACAGGGTCCACGAGCAGTACTTC. This sequence encodes CASRPDRVHEQYF.

The chain links TRBV7-3 to TRBJ2-1, with 7 bases lining up with TRBD2. Trimming at V came to 5 bases and at J to 4 bases, leaving 8 bases not matched to a gene. Per germline, CDR1 SGHTA and CDR2 FQGTGA. The CDR3 extends over 15 amino acids. The CDR3 loop is CASSPGGGQYNEQFF. The CDR3 coding sequence is TGTGCCAGCAGCCCTGGCGGGGGTCAGTACAATGAGCAGTTCTTC.

The gene calls are TRBV11-2 and TRBJ1-3; 7 nucleotides agree with TRBD1. V trimming: 5 bases; J trimming: 2 bases; junction bases outside the gene matches: 6. CDR1 is SGHAT, CDR2 FQNNGV, per germline. This CDR3 comprises 15 residues. This CDR3 reads CASSPQGIAGNTIYF. CDR3 nucleotide sequence: TGTGCCAGCAGCCCACAGGGGATAGCTGGAAACACCATATATTTT.

This clone is a singleton in its sample. The gene calls are TRBV10-2 and TRBJ2-5, with TRBD2 matching 12 bases. The CDR3 extends over 14 amino acids. Germline V gene data show CDR1 as WSHSY and CDR2 as SAAADI. V dropped 7 bases and J dropped 4; count of bases not matched to a gene: 4. Here the CDR3 reads CASNLAGGPETQYF. CDR3 in DNA: TGCGCCAGCAATCTAGCGGGGGGGCCAGAGACCCAGTACTTC.

On this clone: The junction departs from the called germline gene at one end, perhaps through a read error. The chain joins TRBV6-5 to TRBJ2-1; D remains ambiguous. The CDR3 is made up of 11 amino acids. The V gene's germline CDR1 is MNHEY and CDR2 SVGAGI. The chain's CDR3 is CAISESVEQFF. CDR3 nucleotides: TGTGCCATCAGTGAATCAGTCGAGCAGTTCTTC.

The rearrangement uses TRBV29-1 and TRBJ1-2; D is perhaps TRBD1 (6 bases). This CDR3 contains 13 residues. The germline V gene has CDR1 SQVTM and CDR2 ANQGSEA. The CDR3: CTISGGTNYGYTF. CDR3 in DNA: TGCACCATTAGCGGGGGGACAAACTATGGCTACACCTTC.